A single sample is the source of the 22 T cell receptor beta chains below, sequenced in a study of beta chain features in type 1 diabetes. Every isolated RNA sample was fully reverse transcribed, so sequencing captured expressed TCRB transcripts. Sequencing was performed with immunoSEQ multiplex PCR; in TCRdb, only in-frame clones are kept and a portion is missing. Of about 350,000 clones listed, 20% are singletons. Sequenced sample: naive CD4+ T cells from blood. These receptor sequences come from a woman aged 18-29 years in good health.

The V call is TRBV11-2, the J call TRBJ2-1; D gene unclear. The ends were cut back, 0 bases at V and 4 bases at J, with 10 bases in the middle. The CDR3 totals 15 residues. Germline V CDR1 and CDR2: SGHAT, FQNNGV. The CDR3 bases are TGTGCCAGCAGCTTAGATTCATGGGCATACAATGAGCAGTTCTTC. As protein: CASSLDSWAYNEQFF.

This clone was found a few times. The chain couples TRBV4-1 to TRBJ1-4; the D gene is possibly TRBD1 (5 bases). Trimming removed 4 bases at V and 0 bases at J, with 9 bases between. Looked up from germline, CDR1 is MGHRA and CDR2 is YSYEKL. This CDR3 comprises 15 residues. The CDR3 nucleotides are TGCGCCAGCAGCCCAGGGCCAGCAACTAATGAAAAACTGTTTTTT. Its translation: CASSPGPATNEKLFF.

The chain recombines TRBV4-1 with TRBJ1-2; the match to TRBD1 covers 9 bases. This CDR3 contains 14 residues. Germline CDR1 is MGHRA and CDR2 is YSYEKL. V dropped 4 bases and J dropped 7; count of bases not matched to a gene: 7. The CDR3 coding sequence is TGCGCCAGCAGCCGATTACAGGGGGCAAGTGGCTACACCTTC. This encodes CASSRLQGASGYTF.

The V and J genes are TRBV30 and TRBJ2-7; D may be TRBD1 (6 bases). There are 15 residues in the CDR3. V was cut by 2 bases and J by 2 bases, with 16 bases left in between. CDR1 is GTSNPN, CDR2 SVGIG, per germline (reference sequence). The CDR3 DNA reads TGTGCCTGGAGTCGTCCCGGGACACTAACCTACGAGCAGTACTTC. Translating it yields CAWSRPGTLTYEQYF.

This clone was observed a few times. The rearrangement links TRBV18 to TRBJ2-3; 7 nucleotides line up with TRBD1. The trim removed 6 bases at V and 4 bases at J, leaving 1 base unmatched. Germline V CDR1 and CDR2: KGHSH, LQKENI. The CDR3 extends over 12 amino acids. DNA of the CDR3: TGTGCCAGCTCCGACAGGGCAGATACGCAGTATTTT. It codes for CASSDRADTQYF.

This clone was detected a few times. This same CDR3 is encoded by further DNA sequences in the sample. The gene calls are TRBV20-1 and TRBJ2-5; D is perhaps TRBD1 (5 bases). Germline loops: CDR1 DFQATT, CDR2 SNEGSKA (reference sequence). This CDR3 spans 11 amino acids. Trimming shortened V by 1 base and J by 5 bases, and 5 bases separated the two germline ends. DNA for the CDR3: TGCAGTGCTAGAGCAGGGGAGACCCAGTACTTC. Its protein is CSARAGETQYF.

CDR3 sequence reads: CASSFATSGSPNEQFF. The DNA of the CDR3 is TGTGCCAGCAGCTTCGCTACTAGCGGGAGTCCCAATGAGCAGTTCTTC. V usage is TRBV7-9 and J usage is TRBJ2-1; 11 bases line up with TRBD2. V lost 3 bases to trimming and J lost 6 bases; unmatched junction nucleotides: 7. Germline V CDR1 and CDR2: SEHNR, FQNEAQ (reference sequence). The CDR3 is 16 amino acids.

V gene TRBV7-2 combines with J gene TRBJ2-3, with D possibly matching TRBD2 (6 bases). From germline, CDR1 is SGHTA and CDR2 FQGNSA. CDR3 size: 15 residues. V lost 2 bases and J 1 base, leaving 10 bases between the germline ends. CDR3 DNA: TGTGCCAGCAGCTTACTACGCGGGGGCACAGATACGCAGTATTTT. Residues: CASSLLRGGTDTQYF.

This chain uses TRBV19 with TRBJ1-2, with 7 bases that match TRBD1. CDR3 size: 12 residues. The V gene end was trimmed by 5 bases and the J gene end by 8 bases; junction bases not matched to a gene: 5. Germline assignment: CDR1 LNHDA and CDR2 SQIVND (reference sequence). The CDR3 DNA reads TGTGCCAGTAGTGGACGGACAGGAGGCTACACCTTC. It yields the protein CASSGRTGGYTF.

This clone was detected only a few times. The V call is TRBV5-6, the J call TRBJ2-7, with TRBD2 as a possible D gene (5 bases). V lost 0 bases, J lost 5 bases, and 18 bases lay in between. The CDR3 is 16 amino acids. The germline gives CDR1 SGHDT, CDR2 YYEEEE. The CDR3 loop reads CASSLGVAPTGNEQYF. As DNA, the CDR3 is TGTGCCAGCAGCTTGGGGGTAGCTCCTACCGGGAACGAGCAGTACTTC. Together with reference TRBV5-6 and TRBJ2-7, the CDR3 gives the full variable domain: DAGVTQSPTHLIKTRGQQVTLRCSPKSGHDTVSWYQQALGQGPQFIFQYYEEEERQRGNFPDRFSGHQFPNYSSELNVNALLLGDSALYLCASSLGVAPTGNEQYFGPGTRLTVT.

V is TRBV11-3 and J is TRBJ2-5; 9 positions match TRBD1. The germline CDR1 and CDR2 sequences are SGHNT and YENEEA. The trim removed 8 bases at V and 4 bases at J, leaving 11 bases unmatched. This CDR3 is 15 amino acids long. DNA of the CDR3: TGTGCCAGCTCCAAGGACAGGGGAAGGCGAGAGACCCAGTACTTC. Translated: CASSKDRGRRETQYF.

The gene calls are TRBV7-2 and TRBJ2-7; D call uncertain. This CDR3 is 12 amino acids long. Trimming cost V 2 bases and J 7 bases, with 9 bases left between them. Germline lookup yields CDR1 SGHTA and CDR2 FQGNSA. The CDR3 region has the DNA TGTGCCAGCAGCTTATCCCGAGCGGAGCAGTACTTC. Encoded protein: CASSLSRAEQYF. The full variable domain, its missing parts supplied by reference TRBV7-2 and TRBJ2-7, is GAGVSQSPSNKVTEKGKDVELRCDPISGHTALYWYRQSLGQGLEFLIYFQGNSAPDKSGLPSDRFSAERTGGSVSTLTIQRTQQEDSAVYLCASSLSRAEQYFGPGTRLTVT.

The chain links TRBV6-1 to TRBJ2-3; 12 bases are shared with TRBD2. The CDR3 extends over 18 amino acids. V lost 2 bases and J lost 2; bases outside the gene matches: 8. Looked up from germline, CDR1 is MNHNS and CDR2 is SASEGT. The CDR3 sequence is CASSEMAWTSGVTDTQYF. The CDR3 region has the DNA TGTGCCAGCAGTGAAATGGCCTGGACTAGCGGGGTCACAGATACGCAGTATTTT.

The chain joins TRBV2 to TRBJ2-5, with 8 bases identical to TRBD1. The trim removed 6 bases at V and 3 bases at J, leaving 0 bases unmatched. Germline V CDR1 and CDR2: SNHLY, FYNNEI. CDR3 length equals 12 residues. The CDR3, as DNA: TGTGCCAGCAGGACAGGGGAAGAGACCCAGTACTTC. It translates to CASRTGEETQYF.

The rearrangement joins TRBV2 to TRBJ1-5, with 11 nucleotides matching TRBD1. The CDR3 sequence is 14 residues long. Germline V gene sequence: CDR1 SNHLY, CDR2 FYNNEI. The junction had 6 bases not matched to a gene; V was cut back by 8 bases and J by 6 bases. As DNA, the CDR3 is TGTGCCAGCGCACAGGGACAGGGGGGTCAGCCCCAGCATTTT. Its translation is CASAQGQGGQPQHF.

As to this clone: The germline gene is not matched at one end of the junction; a read error may be the cause. The gene calls are TRBV30 and TRBJ2-4, with 7 positions matching TRBD1. CDR3 length equals 17 residues. Germline lookup yields CDR1 GTSNPN and CDR2 SVGIG (reference sequence). The CDR3 nucleotides read TGTGCCTGGAGCGTCCAGTCAGTCGGGACAGCCAAGAACATTCAGTACTTC. It codes for CAWSVQSVGTAKNIQYF.

This clone was counted a few times. The chain recombines TRBV7-9 with TRBJ1-3; 10 bases line up with TRBD1. Unmatched junction bases numbered 3, after V lost 5 bases and J lost 5 bases. Looked up from germline, CDR1 is SEHNR and CDR2 is FQNEAQ (reference sequence). The CDR3 extends over 14 amino acids. The CDR3: CASSPGQGRNTIYF. DNA of the CDR3: TGTGCCAGCAGCCCGGGACAGGGGAGAAACACCATATATTTT.

This clone was detected only a few times. The rearrangement uses TRBV9 and TRBJ2-5, with D tentatively TRBD1 (7 bases). Germline CDR1 reads SGDLS; CDR2 reads YYNGEE. V lost 3 bases and J lost 1, with 13 bases in between. CDR3 length: 15 amino acids. DNA for the CDR3: TGTGCCAGCAGCGCTAACCAGGGGGGCCAAGAGACCCAGTACTTC. This codes for CASSANQGGQETQYF.

The V gene is TRBV9, the J gene TRBJ2-3; 10 bases fit TRBD2. The V gene end was trimmed by 2 bases and the J gene end by 0 bases; junction bases not matched to a gene: 3. CDR3 length: 16 amino acids. Germline-derived CDR1 and CDR2 are SGDLS and YYNGEE. CDR3 amino acids: CASSVGLAASTDTQYF. DNA for the CDR3: TGTGCCAGCAGCGTCGGACTAGCGGCTAGCACAGATACGCAGTATTTT. The full variable domain, rest sourced from reference TRBV9 and TRBJ2-3, is DSGVTQTPKHLITATGQRVTLRCSPRSGDLSVYWYQQSLDQGLQFLIQYYNGEERAKGNILERFSAQQFPDLHSELNLSSLELGDSALYFCASSVGLAASTDTQYFGPGTRLTVL.

The rearrangement uses TRBV7-9 and TRBJ2-1; D might be TRBD1 (5 bases). The CDR3 is 13 amino acids. V was trimmed by 3 bases and J by 10 bases, leaving 13 bases between them. Germline V CDR1 and CDR2: SEHNR, FQNEAQ (reference sequence). The CDR3 DNA sequence: TGTGCCAGCAGCTTTTTCAACAGGCGAGAGCAGTTCTTC. As protein: CASSFFNRREQFF.

DNA for the CDR3: TGCAGTGTAGGAGTTTTATACGAGCAGTACTTC. This translates into CSVGVLYEQYF. The rearrangement uses TRBV20-1 and TRBJ2-7; D is undetermined. This CDR3 comprises 11 residues. Germline assignment: CDR1 DFQATT and CDR2 SNEGSKA (reference sequence). Deletions cut 7 bases from V and 4 bases from J, with 11 bases between.

In its sample, this clone was seen a few times. The chain is built from TRBV7-2 and TRBJ1-1, with D possibly being TRBD1 (6 bases). V dropped 6 bases and J dropped 0 bases, with 17 bases sitting between them. The CDR3 extends over 16 amino acids. Germline V gene sequence: CDR1 SGHTA, CDR2 FQGNSA. The CDR3 here is CASRSPRGLMNTEAFF. CDR3 coding DNA: TGTGCCAGCAGATCGCCCAGGGGCTTGATGAACACTGAAGCTTTCTTT.